Shown below are 25 T cell receptor beta chains from a single sample sequenced in a study of neoadjuvant anti-PD-1 for oral cavity cancer. Time point: after neoadjuvant nivolumab, at surgical resection. Produced via immunoSEQ multiplex PCR; TCRdb's table is partial and in-frame only. The sample has 5,500 to 7,000 clones; around 60% are singletons. Sequencing used tumor tissue, obtained after nivolumab (anti-PD-1) treatment. These receptor sequences come from a person aged 40 to 85 with oral cavity squamous cell carcinoma.

The rearrangement uses TRBV6-1 and TRBJ2-7, with D possibly matching TRBD1 (5 bases). The CDR3 extends over 14 amino acids. CDR1 MNHNS and CDR2 SASEGT come from the germline V gene. Trimming cost V 3 bases and J 2 bases, with 11 bases left between them. CDR3: CASSEGQNTYEQYF. CDR3 coding DNA: TGTGCCAGCAGTGAGGGGCAGAATACCTACGAGCAGTACTTC.

This chain joins TRBV18 and TRBJ2-3; 7 bases fit TRBD2. Germline V lookup: CDR1 KGHSH, CDR2 LQKENI. This CDR3 is built from 13 residues. V dropped 6 bases and J dropped 6; count of bases not matched to a gene: 6. The CDR3 loop is CASSRTRSDTQYF. The CDR3 coding sequence is TGTGCCAGCTCGCGGACTAGATCGGATACGCAGTATTTT.

The table lists this clone with a few counts. This chain uses TRBV7-2 with TRBJ1-1, with D perhaps TRBD1 (6 bases). Trimming removed 4 bases from V and 5 bases from J, with 14 bases in between. The germline CDR1 and CDR2 sequences are SGHTA and FQGNSA. The CDR3 extends over 14 amino acids. CDR3 DNA sequence: TGTGCCAGCAGCTCCGCGGACAGATGGACTGAAGCTTTCTTT. This codes for CASSSADRWTEAFF.

Note on this clone: At one of its ends the junction is not consistent with the germline gene, which may arise from a read error. This chain links TRBV29-1 with TRBJ1-1; D possibly corresponds to TRBD1 (5 bases). CDR3 size: 12 residues. CDR1 and CDR2 (germline): SQVTM, ANQGSEA. This chain's CDR3 is CSVEEKGARRIF. The CDR3, as DNA: TGCAGCGTTGAAGAAAAAGGGGCCAGGAGAATCTTT.

The chain recombines TRBV5-8 with TRBJ1-6, with a tentative D call TRBD1 (6 bases). Germline CDR1 is SGHTS and CDR2 is YDEGEE. The CDR3 covers 14 residues. V lost 5 bases and J lost 10, with 16 bases in between. The CDR3 DNA reads as TGTGCCAGCAGAACAGGGCCTAGGGGGTCACCCCTCCACTTT. This codes for CASRTGPRGSPLHF.

The chain joins TRBV7-2 to TRBJ1-5; no reliable D call. The CDR3 sequence is 13 residues long. Trimming left V 5 bases short and J 7 bases short, with 12 bases between. Germline CDR1 SGHTA, CDR2 FQGNSA. The CDR3 reads CASSTALDQPQHF. In nucleotides, the CDR3 is TGTGCCAGCAGCACGGCGCTGGACCAGCCCCAGCATTTT.

This clone appeared a few times. CDR3 amino acids: CASSPGPGQSNEKLFF. The CDR3 DNA is TGTGCCAGCAGTCCAGGTCCGGGACAGTCAAATGAAAAACTGTTTTTT. The V call is TRBV27, the J call TRBJ1-4, with TRBD1 identical over 7 bases. Losses at the gene ends were 5 bases for V and 5 bases for J; bases not matched to a gene: 11. The CDR3 is 16 residues long. Germline V gene sequence: CDR1 MNHEY, CDR2 SMNVEV (reference sequence). The variable domain in full, completed from reference TRBV27 and TRBJ1-4, reads EAQVTQNPRYLITVTGKKLTVTCSQNMNHEYMSWYRQDPGLGLRQIYYSMNVEVTDKGDVPEGYKVSRKEKRNFPLILESPSPNQTSLYFCASSPGPGQSNEKLFFGSGTQLSVL.

This clone has more than one count but fewer than ten. This sequence joins TRBV10-2 and TRBJ2-2; D is unclear. This CDR3 region has 13 residues. Germline loops: CDR1 WSHSY, CDR2 SAAADI. Trimming cost V 6 bases and J 4 bases, with 9 bases left between them. The chain's CDR3 is CASRSGITGELFF. CDR3 in DNA: TGCGCCAGCAGGTCTGGGATCACCGGGGAGCTGTTTTTT.

V is TRBV5-5 and J is TRBJ2-1; weak D call: TRBD1 (6 bases). This CDR3 spans 13 amino acids. Germline V gene data show CDR1 as SGHKS and CDR2 as YYEKEE (reference sequence). The V end was cut by 0 bases, the J end by 9 bases, with 10 bases between. The CDR3 sequence: CASSLAGAGEQFF. CDR3 DNA: TGTGCCAGCAGCTTGGCAGGGGCGGGTGAGCAGTTCTTC.

This clone was seen a handful of times. The chain couples TRBV19 to TRBJ1-2, with D unresolved. Between the trimmed V and J ends, which lost 3 bases and 7 bases, there was a span of 15 bases. The germline CDR1 and CDR2 sequences are LNHDA and SQIVND (reference sequence). The CDR3 covers 14 residues. The CDR3 is CASSMSQAFGGYTF. CDR3 nucleotides: TGTGCCAGTAGTATGTCGCAAGCATTTGGTGGCTACACCTTC.

The chain joins TRBV2 to TRBJ1-5; 7 bases match TRBD1. This CDR3 is built from 15 residues. Trimming at V came to 7 bases and at J to 3 bases, leaving 9 bases not matched to a gene. Germline V CDR1 and CDR2: SNHLY, FYNNEI. The CDR3 spells CASNRDSSFNQPQHF. The DNA of the CDR3 is TGTGCCAGCAATCGGGACAGTAGTTTCAATCAGCCCCAGCATTTT.

The genes are TRBV5-6 and TRBJ1-1; perhaps TRBD1 as D (5 bases). Germline V lookup: CDR1 SGHDT, CDR2 YYEEEE. The germline V and J ends were trimmed by 6 bases and 1 base, with 10 bases remaining between them. The CDR3 runs to 13 residues. The CDR3 sequence: CASTSQGNTEAFF. As DNA, the CDR3 is TGTGCCAGCACCTCTCAGGGGAACACTGAAGCTTTCTTT. The variable domain in full, with the rest retrieved from reference TRBV5-6 and TRBJ1-1, is DAGVTQSPTHLIKTRGQQVTLRCSPKSGHDTVSWYQQALGQGPQFIFQYYEEEERQRGNFPDRFSGHQFPNYSSELNVNALLLGDSALYLCASTSQGNTEAFFGQGTRLTVV.

This clone has only a few counts. CDR3 sequence: CASSLAATPNYGYTF. The CDR3 bases are TGCGCCAGCAGCTTGGCCGCGACACCTAACTATGGCTACACCTTC. The chain uses TRBV5-1 and TRBJ1-2; D ambiguous. The CDR3 contains 15 residues. The V end lost 0 bases, the J end lost 0 bases, and 9 bases lay between the germline ends. Germline V CDR1 and CDR2: SGHRS, YFSETQ.

The gene calls are TRBV2 and TRBJ2-1; 14 positions match TRBD2. The CDR3 is made up of 15 amino acids. After removal of 4 bases from V and 10 bases from J, the junction contained 6 bases not matched to a gene. Germline V gives CDR1 SNHLY, CDR2 FYNNEI. CDR3 nucleotide sequence: TGTGCCAGCAGTGTGACTAGCGGGGGGGCAGGAGAGCAGTTCTTC. This gives the protein CASSVTSGGAGEQFF.

V usage is TRBV5-6 and J usage is TRBJ2-1; the D gene could be TRBD1 or TRBD2 (5 bases each). V was trimmed by 0 bases and J by 5 bases, leaving 6 bases between them. CDR1 is SGHDT and CDR2 is YYEEEE in the germline V gene. The CDR3 is 13 amino acids. CDR3 loop: CASSLGDHNEQFF. In nucleotides, the CDR3 is TGTGCCAGCAGCTTGGGGGACCACAATGAGCAGTTCTTC.

This rearrangement joins TRBV29-1 to TRBJ2-1; tentatively, D is TRBD2 (5 bases). There are 14 residues in the CDR3. Germline V gives CDR1 SQVTM, CDR2 ANQGSEA. The CDR3 reads CSLPGNGSYNEQFF. CDR3 coding DNA: TGCAGTTTACCGGGGAACGGGTCCTACAATGAGCAGTTCTTC.

This chain joins TRBV5-1 and TRBJ2-3; D is ambiguous. V was trimmed by 0 bases and J by 0 bases, leaving 14 bases between them. The germline V gene has CDR1 SGHRS and CDR2 YFSETQ. The CDR3 runs to 17 residues. The CDR3 protein is CASSLGPGNPSTDTQYF. The CDR3 nucleotides are TGCGCCAGCAGCTTGGGACCGGGTAATCCTAGCACAGATACGCAGTATTTT.

The chain couples TRBV28 to TRBJ2-7; D is unclear. This CDR3 contains 11 residues. V gave up 1 base and J gave up 7 bases, with 5 bases separating them. CDR1 is MDHEN, CDR2 SYDVKM, per germline. In nucleotides, the CDR3 is TGTGCCAGCAGTTTATTGCGGGAGCAGTACTTC. This translates into CASSLLREQYF.

The V gene is TRBV11-3, the J gene TRBJ2-1; TRBD2 matches 10 bases. The trim removed 4 bases at V and 6 bases at J, leaving 9 bases unmatched. Germline assignment: CDR1 SGHNT and CDR2 YENEEA. CDR3 size: 16 residues. The CDR3 DNA is TGTGCCAGCAGCTCAGGAATTAGCGGGGGGAGCAATGAGCAGTTCTTC. Translated: CASSSGISGGSNEQFF.

The genes are TRBV13 and TRBJ2-7; 7 nucleotides match TRBD1. This CDR3 has 13 amino acids. Trimming removed 7 bases from V and 3 bases from J; junction bases left unmatched: 6. The V gene's germline CDR1 is PRHDT and CDR2 FYEKMQ (reference sequence). CDR3 nucleotide sequence: TGTGCCAGCACCGACAGGGCGGGCTACGAGCAGTACTTC. Translating it yields CASTDRAGYEQYF.

This clone was counted only a few times. The V and J genes are TRBV6-6 and TRBJ1-1; D unresolved. V was clipped by 4 bases and J by 0 bases, with 15 bases between them. Per germline, CDR1 MNHNY and CDR2 SVGAGI (reference sequence). CDR3 length: 16 residues. CDR3 sequence reads: CASSSFDGVMNTEAFF. The CDR3 DNA sequence: TGTGCCAGCAGTTCTTTCGACGGAGTTATGAACACTGAAGCTTTCTTT.

This clone came up once. This rearrangement joins TRBV28 to TRBJ1-4; no clear D gene. Germline V gives CDR1 MDHEN, CDR2 SYDVKM. The length of the CDR3 is 17 residues. Trimming pared 2 bases from V and 7 bases from J, leaving 20 bases between. The CDR3 sequence is CASSLGPPRGKSEKLFF. As DNA, the CDR3 is TGTGCCAGCAGTTTAGGGCCGCCGCGTGGGAAGAGTGAAAAACTGTTTTTT.

This clone has only a few counts. The rearrangement joins TRBV5-1 to TRBJ2-5, with D maybe TRBD2 (6 bases). Germline loops: CDR1 SGHRS, CDR2 YFSETQ. This CDR3 region has 12 residues. V dropped 6 bases and J dropped 0 bases, with 6 bases sitting between them. The CDR3 coding sequence is TGCGCCAGCACTAGCGACCAAGAGACCCAGTACTTC. It translates to CASTSDQETQYF.

The chain employs TRBV20-1 and TRBJ2-3; a weak D match, TRBD2 (5 bases). Germline V gene sequence: CDR1 DFQATT, CDR2 SNEGSKA (reference sequence). V was shortened by 6 bases and J by 2 bases, with 6 bases between the two germline ends. The length of the CDR3 is 11 residues. The CDR3 spells CSAGVTDTQYF. The CDR3 bases are TGCAGTGCCGGGGTCACAGATACGCAGTATTTT.

The chain links TRBV5-1 to TRBJ2-1; 7 bases are shared with TRBD1. V lost 2 bases to trimming and J lost 5 bases; unmatched junction nucleotides: 7. The CDR3 loop spans 15 amino acids. Germline CDR1 reads SGHRS; CDR2 reads YFSETQ. CDR3 sequence reads: CASSFSRDSDNEQFF. In nucleotides, the CDR3 is TGCGCCAGCAGCTTCAGCCGGGACAGTGACAATGAGCAGTTCTTC.